This record covers a single TCR beta chain. These data belong to a study of blood T cell repertoires in COVID-19. Study-level background: COVID-19 samples collected from the United States, Italy and Spain covered acute and convalescent phases. PBMCs, B-cell-depleted T cells, or T cells were the source of the cDNA or gDNA that made up the material.

Authors' processing steps: Reference gene primer amplification gave estimated nucleated cell counts. Sequencing used immunoSEQ multiplex PCR; TCRdb keeps in-frame clones, though not all of them. V and J calls and clone size are those listed in that table; D and trimming were worked out from the DNA. Among some 160,000 clones, around 83% were seen once, and the ten largest hold 1.5%. The germline gives CDR1 SNHLY, CDR2 FYNNEI. This CDR3 is 13 amino acids long. The V and J ends lost 6 bases and 3 bases respectively, with 12 bases between them. The sequenced material came from peripheral blood. The source of this sequence is a human donor in a cohort sampled during active COVID-19. This chain connects TRBV2 to TRBJ2-7, with a possible D match to TRBD1 (6 bases). The CDR3 loop reads CASRNRDGYEQYF. In DNA form, the CDR3 reads TGTGCCAGCAGAAACAGGGACGGCTACGAGCAGTACTTC.